One and the same sample provided the 17 T cell receptor beta chains below, sequenced in a study of cytomegalovirus exposure and HLA in healthy donors. Method: immunoSEQ multiplex PCR; TCRdb's copy keeps in-frame clones and lacks some. Of 150,000 to 200,000 clones in the sample, 84% are singletons; the top ten hold roughly 10%. Sequenced sample: PBMCs. These receptors all stem from a man aged 30 to 39 in good health and CMV-seropositive.

There are a few counts of this clone. V is TRBV7-3 and J is TRBJ1-2, with TRBD1 as a possible D gene (6 bases). The V gene's germline CDR1 is SGHTA and CDR2 FQGTGA. Trimming pared 5 bases from V and 4 bases from J, leaving 14 bases between. CDR3 size: 14 residues. In DNA, the CDR3 is TGTGCCAGCAGCGCCGGACAGACGATCTATGGCTACACCTTC. This translates into CASSAGQTIYGYTF.

The J gene is TRBJ1-1, the V gene TRBV7-9; TRBD1 is a possible D gene (5 bases). Germline assignment: CDR1 SEHNR and CDR2 FQNEAQ (reference sequence). This CDR3 comprises 15 residues. The V and J ends lost 2 bases and 0 bases respectively, with 10 bases between them. The CDR3 region is CASSLRPGLNTEAFF. In nucleotides, the CDR3 is TGTGCCAGCAGCTTACGTCCAGGGCTGAACACTGAAGCTTTCTTT.

The rearrangement links TRBV5-4 to TRBJ2-3; TRBD2 aligns across 14 bases. The V gene's germline CDR1 is SGHNT and CDR2 YYREEE (reference sequence). The trim removed 3 bases at V and 4 bases at J, leaving 4 bases unmatched. The CDR3 runs to 16 residues. CDR3 amino acids: CASSSRLAGGADTQYF. CDR3 DNA: TGTGCCAGCAGCTCTCGACTAGCGGGGGGGGCAGATACGCAGTATTTT.

V gene TRBV7-8 combines with J gene TRBJ2-1; TRBD1 aligns across 7 bases. CDR1 and CDR2 (germline): SGHVS, FQNEAQ. The CDR3 totals 13 residues. J was trimmed by 16 bases and V by 0 bases; bases with no gene match: 9. The CDR3 DNA sequence: TGTGCCAGCAGCTTAGCCATGGGACAGCCCTCATTCTTC. Its translation: CASSLAMGQPSFF.

The chain joins TRBV19 to TRBJ1-4; maybe TRBD1 (6 bases). The CDR3 runs 14 residues. Trimming pared 3 bases from V and 10 bases from J, leaving 15 bases between. In germline, CDR1 is LNHDA, CDR2 SQIVND (reference sequence). The CDR3 reads CASSIGGGQGKLFF. Here the CDR3 DNA reads TGTGCCAGTAGTATCGGCGGGGGGCAGGGAAAACTGTTTTTT. Combining the CDR3 with reference TRBV19 and TRBJ1-4 gives the whole variable domain DGGITQSPKYLFRKEGQNVTLSCEQNLNHDAMYWYRQDPGQGLRLIYYSQIVNDFQKGDIAEGYSVSREKKESFPLTVTSAQKNPTAFYLCASSIGGGQGKLFFGSGTQLSVL.

This chain uses TRBV29-1 with TRBJ1-2, with TRBD1 identical over 8 bases. This CDR3 region has 14 residues. Germline V CDR1 and CDR2: SQVTM, ANQGSEA. V shed 3 bases, J shed 2 bases, and the junction held 5 bases outside the gene matches. The CDR3 DNA follows: TGCAGCGTTGACTATGGACAGGGAAACTATGGCTACACCTTC. It encodes CSVDYGQGNYGYTF.

The chain employs TRBV29-1 and TRBJ2-5, with D uncertain. The CDR3 is 14 amino acids. Germline values: CDR1 SQVTM, CDR2 ANQGSEA. Trimming removed 7 bases at V and 3 bases at J, with 18 bases between. CDR3: CSAEVGSSKETQYF. CDR3 nucleotide sequence: TGCAGCGCAGAGGTCGGGTCCAGCAAAGAGACCCAGTACTTC. Combining the CDR3 with reference TRBV29-1 and TRBJ2-5 gives the whole variable domain SAVISQKPSRDICQRGTSLTIQCQVDSQVTMMFWYRQQPGQSLTLIATANQGSEATYESGFVIDKFPISRPNLTFSTLTVSNMSPEDSSIYLCSAEVGSSKETQYFGPGTRLLVL.

There are a few counts of this clone. Relative to the germline gene, one junction end is altered; a read error may explain this. The rearrangement joins TRBV30 to TRBJ1-2; the D gene is possibly TRBD1 (5 bases). The CDR3 runs to 13 residues. The germline CDR1 and CDR2 sequences are GTSNPN and SVGIG (reference sequence). In nucleotides, the CDR3 is TGTGCCTGGAGACAAGGGGACTCCTCCCAGGGAGTCTTC. Translated: CAWRQGDSSQGVF.

V is TRBV30 and J is TRBJ2-1; 7 bases fit TRBD1. This CDR3 contains 12 residues. Germline CDR1 reads GTSNPN; CDR2 reads SVGIG (reference sequence). Losses at the gene ends were 1 base for V and 8 bases for J; bases not matched to a gene: 2. CDR3 amino acids: CAWSGQGHEQFF. The CDR3 region has the DNA TGTGCCTGGAGTGGACAGGGTCATGAGCAGTTCTTC. The full variable domain, with the rest looked up from reference TRBV30 and TRBJ2-1, is SQTIHQWPATLVQPVGSPLSLECTVEGTSNPNLYWYRQAAGRGLQLLFYSVGIGQISSEVPQNLSASRPQDRQFILSSKKLLLSDSGFYLCAWSGQGHEQFFGPGTRLTVL.

Only one count was recorded for this clone. The chain uses TRBV6-1 and TRBJ2-7, with D tentatively TRBD2 (6 bases). V gave up 3 bases and J gave up 2 bases, with 11 bases separating them. Germline assignment: CDR1 MNHNS and CDR2 SASEGT. The length of the CDR3 is 14 residues. The CDR3 DNA is TGTGCCAGCAGTGAGGCTAGCGTTCCCTACGAGCAGTACTTC. Amino acids: CASSEASVPYEQYF.

The gene calls are TRBV28 and TRBJ1-2; weak D call: TRBD1 (6 bases). The germline gives CDR1 MDHEN, CDR2 SYDVKM. The V and J ends lost 7 bases and 4 bases respectively, with 10 bases between them. The CDR3 runs 12 residues. The CDR3 loop is CASTGTPYGYTF. CDR3 bases: TGTGCCAGCACTGGGACACCCTATGGCTACACCTTC.

This chain joins TRBV4-3 and TRBJ2-7; 7 bases agree with TRBD1. V trimming: 0 bases; J trimming: 4 bases; junction bases outside the gene matches: 9. Germline loops: CDR1 LGHNA, CDR2 YSLEER. The CDR3 runs 16 residues. The CDR3 protein is CASSQDWRQGNYEQYF. In DNA, the CDR3 is TGCGCCAGCAGCCAAGATTGGAGACAGGGAAATTACGAGCAGTACTTC.

The chain recombines TRBV5-1 with TRBJ2-6; D gene ambiguous. The germline V and J ends were trimmed by 6 bases and 2 bases, with 9 bases remaining between them. The CDR3 is made up of 14 amino acids. Germline assignment: CDR1 SGHRS and CDR2 YFSETQ. The CDR3 loop is CASNIETGANVLTF. CDR3 DNA: TGCGCCAGCAATATAGAAACTGGGGCCAACGTCCTGACTTTC.

The chain has TRBV28 and TRBJ2-7, with a possible D match to TRBD1 (6 bases). The V gene's germline CDR1 is MDHEN and CDR2 SYDVKM. With 2 bases removed from V and 6 bases from J, the gap between germline ends came to 11 bases. The CDR3 is 13 amino acids. The CDR3 loop is CASSLLQGGEQYF. The CDR3, as DNA: TGTGCCAGCAGTTTACTACAAGGGGGCGAGCAGTACTTC.

The chain couples TRBV7-2 to TRBJ1-6; tentative D call: TRBD1 (5 bases). Between the trimmed V and J ends, which lost 2 bases and 5 bases, there was a span of 10 bases. Germline V gene data show CDR1 as SGHTA and CDR2 as FQGNSA. This CDR3 contains 15 residues. The CDR3 spells CASSLRQGDNSPLHF. CDR3 in DNA: TGTGCCAGCAGCTTACGGCAGGGCGATAATTCACCCCTCCACTTT.

This clone was seen just once. The rearrangement joins TRBV28 to TRBJ2-2; TRBD2 matches 9 bases. This CDR3 is 16 amino acids long. V shed 2 bases, J shed 5 bases, and the junction held 6 bases outside the gene matches. In germline, CDR1 is MDHEN, CDR2 SYDVKM. The CDR3 loop is CASSLGGRAGTGELFF. As DNA, the CDR3 is TGTGCCAGCAGTTTAGGCGGGAGGGCCGGAACCGGGGAGCTGTTTTTT.

J is TRBJ2-7 and V is TRBV14; D gene ambiguous. Trimming took off 1 base at V and 1 base at J, with 14 bases between the two ends. The CDR3 runs 16 residues. CDR1 is SGHDN and CDR2 is FVKESK in the germline V gene. The CDR3 bases are TGTGCCAGCAGCCAAGTATACGGTAGACTGTCCTACGAGCAGTACTTC. This sequence encodes CASSQVYGRLSYEQYF.